Below are 23 T cell receptor beta chains sequenced from a single sample in a study of blood T cell repertoires in COVID-19. Generated by immunoSEQ multiplex PCR, the TCRdb table keeps only in-frame clones and is missing some. The sample includes over 100,000 clones, around 87% of them seen just once. What was sequenced was peripheral blood. The receptors were sampled from a woman in her forties or fifties with COVID-19, enrolled during active disease.

The chain joins TRBV28 to TRBJ1-3; TRBD1 aligns across 7 bases. The CDR3 sequence is 15 residues long. Looked up from germline, CDR1 is MDHEN and CDR2 is SYDVKM. The J segment lost 6 bases and the V segment lost 4 bases, leaving 9 bases of the junction unmatched. For the CDR3, the DNA is TGTGCCAGCAGTTCCGGGACAGAGGGGTCAAACACCATATATTTT. This translates into CASSSGTEGSNTIYF.

This chain uses TRBV12-5 with TRBJ2-1, with TRBD1 matching 9 bases. The CDR3 loop spans 15 amino acids. Unmatched junction bases numbered 4, after V lost 5 bases and J lost 2 bases. CDR1 is LGHNT, CDR2 FRNRAP, per germline. This CDR3 reads CASGMGQGPYNEQFF. The CDR3, as DNA: TGTGCTAGTGGTATGGGACAGGGCCCCTACAATGAGCAGTTCTTC.

The chain links TRBV5-4 to TRBJ2-2, with TRBD1 matching over 8 bases. Germline V lookup: CDR1 SGHNT, CDR2 YYREEE (reference sequence). The V segment lost 4 bases and the J segment 3 bases; nucleotides outside the gene matches: 8. The CDR3 totals 16 residues. The CDR3 protein is CASSMDREQDTGELFF. The CDR3 DNA sequence: TGTGCCAGCAGCATGGACAGGGAACAGGACACCGGGGAGCTGTTTTTT. Supplemented by reference TRBV5-4 and TRBJ2-2, the full variable domain reads ETGVTQSPTHLIKTRGQQVTLRCSSQSGHNTVSWYQQALGQGPQFIFQYYREEENGRGNFPPRFSGLQFPNYSSELNVNALELDDSALYLCASSMDREQDTGELFFGEGSRLTVL.

This rearrangement joins TRBV6-4 to TRBJ1-2, with 12 nucleotides matching TRBD1. CDR3 length: 14 amino acids. In germline, CDR1 is MRHNA, CDR2 SNTAGT. The ends lost 6 bases at V and 8 bases at J; junction bases unmatched: 7. The CDR3 reads CASSPGTGGWGYTF. The CDR3 bases are TGTGCCAGCAGCCCCGGGACAGGGGGCTGGGGCTACACCTTC.

The chain joins TRBV10-3 to TRBJ1-2, with 9 bases fitting TRBD1. CDR1 ENHRY and CDR2 SYGVKD come from the germline V gene. CDR3 size: 14 residues. Losses at the gene ends were 5 bases for V and 6 bases for J; bases not matched to a gene: 7. CDR3 nucleotides: TGTGCCATCAGTCCCGGGACAGGGAACGATGGCTACACCTTC. This translates into CAISPGTGNDGYTF.

The chain carries TRBV6-5 and TRBJ1-2; D not resolved. Between the trimmed V and J ends, which lost 0 bases and 5 bases, there was a span of 10 bases. The CDR3 runs 14 residues. Germline CDR1 is MNHEY and CDR2 is SVGAGI. The CDR3 DNA is TGTGCCAGCAGTTACTCGACTCGGGGTTATGGCTACACCTTC. This encodes CASSYSTRGYGYTF.

This clone was seen a few times. The V and J genes are TRBV6-5 and TRBJ1-3, with D perhaps TRBD1 (6 bases). CDR1 is MNHEY and CDR2 is SVGAGI in the germline V gene. V was cut by 8 bases and J by 0 bases, with 14 bases left in between. CDR3 length: 15 amino acids. DNA for the CDR3: TGTGCCAGCGAGAACAGGGCAGGCTCTGGAAACACCATATATTTT. The encoded protein is CASENRAGSGNTIYF.

The CDR3 DNA sequence: TGTGCCTGGAGCGGCGGGACAGGGGTAGCCGAGCAGTACTTC. This sequence encodes CAWSGGTGVAEQYF. The rearrangement joins TRBV30 to TRBJ2-7, with 10 bases that match TRBD1. The V gene end was trimmed by 3 bases and the J gene end by 6 bases; junction bases not matched to a gene: 8. CDR1 and CDR2 (germline): GTSNPN, SVGIG (reference sequence). CDR3 length equals 14 residues.

This clone came up once. The genes are TRBV28 and TRBJ2-7, with 8 bases that match TRBD1. The CDR3 sequence is 16 residues long. The V segment lost 6 bases and the J segment 0 bases; nucleotides outside the gene matches: 10. Germline V lookup: CDR1 MDHEN, CDR2 SYDVKM. The CDR3 reads CASSLDRGASSYEQYF. The CDR3 DNA follows: TGTGCCAGCAGCCTTGACAGGGGCGCAAGCTCCTACGAGCAGTACTTC.

This clone was seen only a few times. The chain couples TRBV4-2 to TRBJ2-3; 8 bases are a match to TRBD2. CDR1 and CDR2 from the germline V gene are LGHNA and YNFKEQ. This CDR3 contains 13 residues. V dropped 8 bases and J dropped 4; count of bases not matched to a gene: 5. Here the CDR3 reads CASRSGGPDTQYF. CDR3 nucleotide sequence: TGTGCCAGCCGCTCGGGGGGGCCAGATACGCAGTATTTT.

The chain is built from TRBV7-3 and TRBJ1-1; D remains ambiguous. V gave up 4 bases and J gave up 5 bases, with 17 bases separating them. Per germline, CDR1 SGHTA and CDR2 FQGTGA. The CDR3 is made up of 15 amino acids. The CDR3 DNA reads TGTGCCAGCAGCTCCTCCCCGGTCCGAGGGACTGAAGCTTTCTTT. It translates to CASSSSPVRGTEAFF.

This clone was detected a few times. The CDR3 DNA reads as TGTGCACCGCCAGACTCGGAGTCGTCGGGCTACACCTTC. Its protein is CAPPDSESSGYTF. The chain couples TRBV25-1 to TRBJ1-2; no firm D call. Germline values: CDR1 MGHDK, CDR2 SYGVNS. The CDR3 totals 13 residues.

This clone came up once. In nucleotides, the CDR3 is TGTGCCAGCAGCTTTGGGACTAGCGGGTTAACAGATACGCAGTATTTT. It yields the protein CASSFGTSGLTDTQYF. The J gene is TRBJ2-3, the V gene TRBV7-9; 12 nucleotides match TRBD2. Unmatched junction bases numbered 4, after V lost 3 bases and J lost 3 bases. The CDR3 loop spans 16 amino acids. CDR1 SEHNR and CDR2 FQNEAQ come from the germline V gene (reference sequence).

The rearrangement joins TRBV18 to TRBJ2-7; 11 nucleotides agree with TRBD2. The germline V gene has CDR1 KGHSH and CDR2 LQKENI. The CDR3 consists of 15 residues. The trim removed 3 bases at V and 4 bases at J, leaving 5 bases unmatched. The DNA for the CDR3 is TGTGCCAGCTCACCGGGACTAGCGGCATCTTACGAGCAGTACTTC. It is translated as CASSPGLAASYEQYF.

The chain couples TRBV6-1 to TRBJ2-3; 7 bases map to TRBD1. With 3 bases clipped from V and 4 bases from J, the junction kept 10 bases outside the gene matches. Germline V gene data show CDR1 as MNHNS and CDR2 as SASEGT. CDR3 length: 16 amino acids. In DNA, the CDR3 is TGTGCCAGCAGTGATGTAAGGTACAGGGGAGCAGATACGCAGTATTTT. Residues: CASSDVRYRGADTQYF.

The V call is TRBV7-2, the J call TRBJ2-7; the match to TRBD2 covers 13 bases. Germline trimming cut 4 bases from V and 5 bases from J; bases unmatched to any gene: 5. This CDR3 is 15 amino acids long. CDR1 is SGHTA, CDR2 FQGNSA, per germline. The DNA for the CDR3 is TGTGCCAGCAGCTCGGGACTAGCGGGGAGGAACGAGCAGTACTTC. It translates to CASSSGLAGRNEQYF.

This clone showed up just once. The gene calls are TRBV6-2 or TRBV6-3 and TRBJ1-5, with 9 bases fitting TRBD1. The germline gives CDR1 MNHEY, CDR2 SVGEGT. After removal of 4 bases from V and 6 bases from J, the junction contained 10 bases not matched to a gene. CDR3 size: 16 residues. The CDR3 spells CASSSTGTGFFQPQHF. The CDR3 nucleotides are TGTGCCAGCAGTTCCACCGGGACAGGGTTTTTTCAGCCCCAGCATTTT.

This chain uses TRBV18 with TRBJ2-7, with D possibly being TRBD2 (7 bases). CDR3 length equals 13 residues. Germline V gene lookup returns CDR1 KGHSH and CDR2 LQKENI. V was clipped by 0 bases and J by 6 bases, with 9 bases between them. The DNA for the CDR3 is TGTGCCAGCTCACCACCAGGGGGGGGCGAGCAGTACTTC. As protein: CASSPPGGGEQYF.

V usage is TRBV18 and J usage is TRBJ2-2, with TRBD2 matching 9 bases. This CDR3 spans 16 amino acids. After removal of 5 bases from V and 3 bases from J, the junction contained 7 bases not matched to a gene. The germline gives CDR1 KGHSH, CDR2 LQKENI. DNA of the CDR3: TGTGCCAGCTCAATCTTAGCGGGGGTCCACACCGGGGAGCTGTTTTTT. Amino acid sequence: CASSILAGVHTGELFF.

The gene calls are TRBV7-9 and TRBJ1-3; D is possibly TRBD1 (5 bases). Germline CDR1 is SEHNR and CDR2 is FQNEAQ (reference sequence). This CDR3 has 14 residues. V was cut by 9 bases and J by 0 bases, with 12 bases left in between. The CDR3 DNA reads TGTGCCAGTGATGACAGCCGCTCTGGAAACACCATATATTTT. Translating gives CASDDSRSGNTIYF.

The chain recombines TRBV30 with TRBJ1-1; D gene uncertain. Per germline, CDR1 GTSNPN and CDR2 SVGIG (reference sequence). V shed 3 bases and J shed 4 bases, with 12 bases lying between them. The CDR3 extends over 13 amino acids. CDR3 in amino acids: CAWRKGLATEAFF. DNA for the CDR3: TGTGCCTGGAGAAAGGGTCTAGCCACTGAAGCTTTCTTT. Full variable domain (outside the CDR3, taken from reference TRBV30 and TRBJ1-1): SQTIHQWPATLVQPVGSPLSLECTVEGTSNPNLYWYRQAAGRGLQLLFYSVGIGQISSEVPQNLSASRPQDRQFILSSKKLLLSDSGFYLCAWRKGLATEAFFGQGTRLTVV.

The rearrangement joins TRBV6-4 to TRBJ1-1; D is perhaps TRBD1 (6 bases). Germline CDR1 is MRHNA and CDR2 is SNTAGT. The CDR3 spans 14 residues. V gave up 0 bases and J gave up 8 bases, with 13 bases separating them. CDR3 in DNA: TGTGCCAGCAGTGACTCGGGGGGGCCTGGGGAAGCTTTCTTT. Translated, it gives CASSDSGGPGEAFF.

About this clone itself: A read error may account for a junction end that differs from germline. The chain has TRBV7-9 and TRBJ2-3; D ambiguous. This CDR3 has 13 amino acids. Per germline, CDR1 SEHNR and CDR2 FQNEAQ (reference sequence). The DNA of the CDR3 is TGTGCCAGCAGTTCTAGTAGCACCGATACGCAGTATTTT. Residues: CASSSSSTDTQYF.